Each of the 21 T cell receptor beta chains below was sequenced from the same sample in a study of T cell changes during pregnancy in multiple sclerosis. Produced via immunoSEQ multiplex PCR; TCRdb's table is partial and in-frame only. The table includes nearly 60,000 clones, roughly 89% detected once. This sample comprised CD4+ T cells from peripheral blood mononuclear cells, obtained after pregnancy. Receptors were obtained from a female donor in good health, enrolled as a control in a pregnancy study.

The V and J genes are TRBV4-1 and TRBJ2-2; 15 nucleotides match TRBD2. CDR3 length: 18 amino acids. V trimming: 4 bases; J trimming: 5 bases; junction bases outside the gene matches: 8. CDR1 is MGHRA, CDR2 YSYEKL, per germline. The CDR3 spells CASSPGLAGGPGTGELFF. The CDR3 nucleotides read TGCGCCAGCAGCCCTGGACTAGCGGGGGGGCCGGGGACCGGGGAGCTGTTTTTT.

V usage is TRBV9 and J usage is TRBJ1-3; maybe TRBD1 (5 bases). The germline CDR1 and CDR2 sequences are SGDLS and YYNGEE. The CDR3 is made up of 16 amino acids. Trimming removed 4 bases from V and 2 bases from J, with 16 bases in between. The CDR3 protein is CASSHLGGKTGNTIYF. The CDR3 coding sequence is TGTGCCAGCAGCCACTTGGGGGGGAAAACTGGAAACACCATATATTTT.

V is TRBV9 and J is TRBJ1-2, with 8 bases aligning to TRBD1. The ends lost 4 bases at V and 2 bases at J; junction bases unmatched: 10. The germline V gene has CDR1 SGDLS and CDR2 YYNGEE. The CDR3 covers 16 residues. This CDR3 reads CASSSSLDRANYGYTF. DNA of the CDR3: TGTGCCAGCAGCAGTTCTCTGGACAGGGCAAACTATGGCTACACCTTC.

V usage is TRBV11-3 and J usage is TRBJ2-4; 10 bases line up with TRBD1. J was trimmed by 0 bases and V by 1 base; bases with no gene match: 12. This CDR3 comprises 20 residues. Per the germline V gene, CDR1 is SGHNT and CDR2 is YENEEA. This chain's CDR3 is CASSLAPGQGNSLAKNIQYF. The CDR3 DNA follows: TGTGCCAGCAGCTTAGCCCCGGGACAGGGGAACTCTCTAGCCAAAAACATTCAGTACTTC.

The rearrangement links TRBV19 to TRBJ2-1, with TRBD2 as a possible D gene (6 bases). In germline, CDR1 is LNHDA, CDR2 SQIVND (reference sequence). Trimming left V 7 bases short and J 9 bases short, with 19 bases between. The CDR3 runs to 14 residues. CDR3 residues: CASTLQGGGFEQFF. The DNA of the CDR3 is TGTGCCAGTACTCTTCAAGGAGGAGGGTTTGAGCAGTTCTTC.

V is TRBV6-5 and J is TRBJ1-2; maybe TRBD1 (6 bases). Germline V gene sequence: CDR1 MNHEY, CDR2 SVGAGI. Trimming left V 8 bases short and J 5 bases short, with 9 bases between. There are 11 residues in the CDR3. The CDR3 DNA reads TGTGCCAGCCGGACAGCTTATGGCTACACCTTC. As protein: CASRTAYGYTF.

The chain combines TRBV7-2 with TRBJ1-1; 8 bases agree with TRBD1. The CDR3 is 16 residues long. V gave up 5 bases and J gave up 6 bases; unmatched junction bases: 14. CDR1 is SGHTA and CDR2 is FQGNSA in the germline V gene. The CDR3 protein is CASSPPAGQGLPEAFF. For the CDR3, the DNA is TGTGCCAGCAGCCCTCCCGCCGGACAGGGTCTCCCTGAAGCTTTCTTT. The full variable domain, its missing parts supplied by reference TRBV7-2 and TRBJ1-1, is GAGVSQSPSNKVTEKGKDVELRCDPISGHTALYWYRQSLGQGLEFLIYFQGNSAPDKSGLPSDRFSAERTGGSVSTLTIQRTQQEDSAVYLCASSPPAGQGLPEAFFGQGTRLTVV.

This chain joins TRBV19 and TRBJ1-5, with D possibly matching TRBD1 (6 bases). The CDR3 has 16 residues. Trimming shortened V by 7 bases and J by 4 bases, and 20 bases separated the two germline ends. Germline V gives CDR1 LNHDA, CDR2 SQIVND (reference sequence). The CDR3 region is CASTPRGNRDNQPQHF. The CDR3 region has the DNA TGTGCCAGTACACCGAGGGGGAACAGGGATAATCAGCCCCAGCATTTT.

As DNA, the CDR3 is TGTGCCAGCAGCTCACGGGGGGGCCCCTACGAGCAGTACTTC. As protein: CASSSRGGPYEQYF. V gene TRBV7-3 combines with J gene TRBJ2-7; 8 bases match TRBD2. Germline V gene sequence: CDR1 SGHTA, CDR2 FQGTGA. The junction had 4 bases not matched to a gene; V was cut back by 4 bases and J by 2 bases. CDR3 length: 14 residues.

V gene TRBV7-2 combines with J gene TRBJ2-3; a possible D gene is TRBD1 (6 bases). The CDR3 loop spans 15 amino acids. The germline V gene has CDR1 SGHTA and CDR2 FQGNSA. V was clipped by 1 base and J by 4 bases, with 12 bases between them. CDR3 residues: CASSLDRVGADTQYF. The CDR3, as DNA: TGTGCCAGCAGCTTAGACAGGGTGGGGGCAGATACGCAGTATTTT.

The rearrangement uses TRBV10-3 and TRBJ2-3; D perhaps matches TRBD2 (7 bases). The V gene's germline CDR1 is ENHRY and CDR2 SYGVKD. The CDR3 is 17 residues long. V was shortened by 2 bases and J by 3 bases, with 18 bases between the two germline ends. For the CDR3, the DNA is TGTGCCATCAGTGAGACGGACGGGGGGCGCAAAACAGATACGCAGTATTTT. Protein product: CAISETDGGRKTDTQYF.

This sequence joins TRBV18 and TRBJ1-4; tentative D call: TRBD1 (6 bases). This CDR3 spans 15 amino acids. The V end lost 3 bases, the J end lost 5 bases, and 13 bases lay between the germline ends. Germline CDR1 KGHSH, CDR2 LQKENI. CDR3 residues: CASSPLDSPNEKLFF. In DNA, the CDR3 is TGTGCCAGCTCACCGTTGGACAGTCCAAATGAAAAACTGTTTTTT.

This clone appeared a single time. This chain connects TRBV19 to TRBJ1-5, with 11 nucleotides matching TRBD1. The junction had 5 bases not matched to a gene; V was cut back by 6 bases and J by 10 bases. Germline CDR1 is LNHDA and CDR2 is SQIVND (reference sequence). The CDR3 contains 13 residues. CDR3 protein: CASSRDRGFPQHF. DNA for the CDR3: TGTGCCAGTAGCCGGGACAGGGGGTTCCCCCAGCATTTT.

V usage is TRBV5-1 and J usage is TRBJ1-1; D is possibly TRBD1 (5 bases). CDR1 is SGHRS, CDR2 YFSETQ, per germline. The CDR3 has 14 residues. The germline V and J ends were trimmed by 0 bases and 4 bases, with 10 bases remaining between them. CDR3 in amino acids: CASSLEGMGTEAFF. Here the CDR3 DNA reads TGCGCCAGCAGCTTGGAGGGGATGGGCACTGAAGCTTTCTTT. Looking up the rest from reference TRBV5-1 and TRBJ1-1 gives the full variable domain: KAGVTQTPRYLIKTRGQQVTLSCSPISGHRSVSWYQQTPGQGLQFLFEYFSETQRNKGNFPGRFSGRQFSNSRSEMNVSTLELGDSALYLCASSLEGMGTEAFFGQGTRLTVV.

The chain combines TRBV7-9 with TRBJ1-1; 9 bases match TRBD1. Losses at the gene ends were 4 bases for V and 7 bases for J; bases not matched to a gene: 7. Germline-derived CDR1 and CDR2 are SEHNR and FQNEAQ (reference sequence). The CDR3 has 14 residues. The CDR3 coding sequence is TGTGCCAGCAGCTCACGAGGACAGGGGATTGAAGCTTTCTTT. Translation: CASSSRGQGIEAFF.

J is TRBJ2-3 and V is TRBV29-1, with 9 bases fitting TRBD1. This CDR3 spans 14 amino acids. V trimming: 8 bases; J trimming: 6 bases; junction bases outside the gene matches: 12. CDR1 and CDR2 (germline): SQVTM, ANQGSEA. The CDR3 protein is CSFKGGQGSDTQYF. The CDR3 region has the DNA TGCAGCTTCAAGGGGGGACAGGGAAGTGATACGCAGTATTTT.

As DNA, the CDR3 is TGCGCCAGCAGCCAAGTCGTCGGTTTTAACTATGGCTACACCTTC. As protein: CASSQVVGFNYGYTF. The V call is TRBV4-3, the J call TRBJ1-2; D is ambiguous. This CDR3 contains 15 residues. The V end was cut by 1 base, the J end by 1 base, with 10 bases between. The germline gives CDR1 LGHNA, CDR2 YSLEER.

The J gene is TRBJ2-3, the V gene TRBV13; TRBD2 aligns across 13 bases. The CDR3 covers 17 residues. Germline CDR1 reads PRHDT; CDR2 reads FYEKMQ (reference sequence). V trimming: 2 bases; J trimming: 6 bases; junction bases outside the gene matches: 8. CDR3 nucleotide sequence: TGTGCCAGCAGCTTACCGGGACTAGCGGGGCGGGTGGATACGCAGTATTTT. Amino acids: CASSLPGLAGRVDTQYF.

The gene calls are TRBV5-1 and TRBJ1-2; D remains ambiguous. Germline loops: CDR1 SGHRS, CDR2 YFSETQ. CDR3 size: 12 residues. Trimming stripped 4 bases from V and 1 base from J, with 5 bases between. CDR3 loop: CASSTVNYGYTF. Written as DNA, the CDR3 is TGCGCCAGCAGCACAGTTAACTATGGCTACACCTTC.

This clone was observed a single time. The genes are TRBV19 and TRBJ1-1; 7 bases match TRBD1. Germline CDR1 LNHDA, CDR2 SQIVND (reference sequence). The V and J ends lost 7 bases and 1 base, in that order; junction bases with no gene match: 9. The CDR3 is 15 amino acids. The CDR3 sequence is CASKVGGAGNTEAFF. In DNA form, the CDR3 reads TGTGCCAGTAAGGTAGGGGGCGCGGGGAACACTGAAGCTTTCTTT. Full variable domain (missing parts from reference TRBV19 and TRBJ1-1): DGGITQSPKYLFRKEGQNVTLSCEQNLNHDAMYWYRQDPGQGLRLIYYSQIVNDFQKGDIAEGYSVSREKKESFPLTVTSAQKNPTAFYLCASKVGGAGNTEAFFGQGTRLTVV.

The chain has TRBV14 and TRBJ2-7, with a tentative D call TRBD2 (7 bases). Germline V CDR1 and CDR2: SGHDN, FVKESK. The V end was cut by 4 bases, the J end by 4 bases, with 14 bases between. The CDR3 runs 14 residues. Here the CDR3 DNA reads TGTGCCAGCAGCCCAAGGGGGGGCTGGTACGAGCAGTACTTC. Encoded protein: CASSPRGGWYEQYF.